A selection of T cell receptor beta chains follows, all from one sample in a study of spatial heterogeneity in lung cancer. Via MiXCR, TCRdb re-called the 5' RACE reads, giving one row per CDR3 protein. The sample lists tens of thousands of distinct CDR3 sequences; 13% were seen once. The material sequenced was PBMCs, taken at surgery. These receptors all stem from a male donor with early-stage non-small cell lung cancer. The CDR3 runs from the conserved cysteine through the conserved F or W. Each record gives: D gene, clone size, J gene, V gene, CDR3 length, CDR3 DNA, CDR3 protein. D genes are given only for firm matches. Clone size, where shown, is once, few, many, or a class for clones that have expanded.

TRBD2	.	TRBJ2-1	TRBV5-1	17	TGCGCCAGCAGCTTGAGCGGACTAGCCGCTGGGGGCAATGAGCAGTTCTTC	CASSLSGLAAGGNEQFF
.	few	TRBJ1-1	TRBV30	12	TGTGCCTGGAGCACAAAAGGGACTGAAGCTTTCTTT	CAWSTKGTEAFF
.	few	TRBJ1-5	TRBV6-2/TRBV6-3	16	TGTGCCAGCCGGACAAGGGGTGGGATGGGCAATCAGCCCCAGCATTTT	CASRTRGGMGNQPQHF
.	many	TRBJ2-7	TRBV12-5	11	TGTGCTAGTGGTTTGCGGACCGAGCAGTACTTC	CASGLRTEQYF
.	.	TRBJ2-5	TRBV6-5	13	TGTGCCAGCAGTTACGGGGGATCGGAGACCCAGTACTTC	CASSYGGSETQYF
.	few	TRBJ2-2	TRBV10-3	14	TGTGCCATCAGCACGGGGCTCGGGGCCGGGGAGCTGTTTTTT	CAISTGLGAGELFF
.	few	TRBJ2-3	TRBV7-9	13	TGTGCCAGCAGACGGAGCGGGTCAGATACGCAGTATTTT	CASRRSGSDTQYF
TRBD2	few	TRBJ2-3	TRBV9	17	TGTGCCAGCAGCCCGCGGACTAGCGGGCTTGTCACAGATACGCAGTATTTT	CASSPRTSGLVTDTQYF
.	many	TRBJ2-1	TRBV5-1	13	TGCGCCAGCAGCTCAAGGGAAGACAATGAGCAGTTCTTC	CASSSREDNEQFF
.	few	TRBJ2-5	TRBV7-6	14	TGTGCCAGCAGCTTTTCGACTAGTCGGGAGACCCAGTACTTC	CASSFSTSRETQYF
TRBD1	.	TRBJ1-4	TRBV4-1	16	TGCGCCAGCATCTCCCGTCCCGGGACAGAAAATGAAAAACTGTTTTTT	CASISRPGTENEKLFF
.	.	TRBJ1-1	TRBV6-5	12	TGTGCCAGCAGTTGGCCTGACGGTGAAGCTTTCTTT	CASSWPDGEAFF
.	.	TRBJ2-7	TRBV6-1	14	TGTGCCAGCATCCCTACCTCAGGGTTCTACGAGCAGTACTTC	CASIPTSGFYEQYF
TRBD1	many	TRBJ1-5	TRBV7-9	14	TGTGCCAGCAGTCGGGACAGGGGGGATCAGCCCCAGCATTTT	CASSRDRGDQPQHF
.	.	TRBJ1-5	TRBV7-2	14	TGTGCCAGCAGCTTAGGGAGAGGGGGAAAGCCCCAGCATTTT	CASSLGRGGKPQHF
.	many	TRBJ1-1	TRBV29-1	14	TGCAGCGTTGAAGAATTCCAGGGGATCACTGAAGCTTTCTTT	CSVEEFQGITEAFF
TRBD1	.	TRBJ2-7	TRBV7-8	15	TGTGCCAGCAGCTTAGGACTGGACAGGGCCTACGAGCAGTACTTC	CASSLGLDRAYEQYF
.	.	TRBJ1-4	TRBV12-3/TRBV12-4	13	TGTGCCAGCAGACGAGGGCTACTGGAAAAACTGTTTTTT	CASRRGLLEKLFF
.	.	TRBJ2-2	TRBV5-1	16	TGCGCCAGCAGCTTGGCCTTCTCCGCGAACACCGGGGAGCTGTTTTTT	CASSLAFSANTGELFF
.	.	TRBJ1-2	TRBV10-3	12	TGTGCCATCAGCCCTATACTAAACGACTACACCTTC	CAISPILNDYTF
TRBD1	many	TRBJ1-6	TRBV7-2	14	TGTGCCAGCACGCCCCGGGACAGTTATTCACCCCTCCACTTT	CASTPRDSYSPLHF
TRBD1	few	TRBJ2-5	TRBV6-1	15	TGTGCCAGCAGTCCTACGACAGGGGGCCGAGAGACCCAGTACTTC	CASSPTTGGRETQYF
.	few	TRBJ2-2	TRBV7-8	15	TGTGCCAGCAGCTTAGTGACAGCTAACACCGGGGAGCTGTTTTTT	CASSLVTANTGELFF
.	few	TRBJ2-2	TRBV2	13	TGTGCCAGTCGCAGGGGTAACACCGGGGAGCTGTTTTTT	CASRRGNTGELFF
.	many	TRBJ2-1	TRBV4-2	15	TGTGCCAGCAGCCAAGATACGGCAGTCGGGGATGAGCAGTTCTTC	CASSQDTAVGDEQFF
.	few	TRBJ2-7	TRBV20-1	12	TGCAGTGCTAGACAGGTTTCCTACGAGCAGTACTTC	CSARQVSYEQYF
TRBD1	.	TRBJ1-1	TRBV30	15	TGTGCCTGGAGTACCGGGACAGGGATGTTCACTGAAGCTTTCTTT	CAWSTGTGMFTEAFF
.	few	TRBJ2-3	TRBV20-1	13	TGCAGTGCTAGGGATACAAGCACAGATACGCAGTATTTT	CSARDTSTDTQYF
.	.	TRBJ2-2	TRBV7-3	16	TGTGCCAGCAGCTTAACGTCGGGAAAGAACACCGGGGAGCTGTTTTTT	CASSLTSGKNTGELFF
.	many	TRBJ2-2	TRBV29-1	14	TGCAGCGTTTATCAGGACCTCGGAACCGGGGAGCTGTTTTTT	CSVYQDLGTGELFF
.	many	TRBJ1-1	TRBV12-3/TRBV12-4	13	TGTGCCAGCAGTTCCCAGGGTAAGACTGAAGCTTTCTTT	CASSSQGKTEAFF
TRBD2	few	TRBJ2-7	TRBV30	16	TGTGCCTGGGGGGACACGGATAGCGGGATTACCGGCGAGCAGTACTTC	CAWGDTDSGITGEQYF
.	.	TRBJ2-3	TRBV5-4	14	TGTGCCAGCAGCCCCATGGGAGTACCCGATACGCAGTATTTT	CASSPMGVPDTQYF
TRBD2	many	TRBJ2-5	TRBV7-7	14	TGTGCCAGCAGCTTAGCAGTAGCGGGAGGGACCCAGTACTTC	CASSLAVAGGTQYF
.	many	TRBJ2-1	TRBV6-5	11	TGTGCCAGCAGTGGCCCCTCTACGCAGTTCTTC	CASSGPSTQFF
.	few	TRBJ2-7	TRBV7-8	14	TGTGCCAGCAGCTTATGGGCCAATACCTACGAGCAGTACTTC	CASSLWANTYEQYF
.	many	TRBJ2-7	TRBV6-2/TRBV6-3	12	TGTGCCAGCAGTACGGACAGATACGAGCAGTACTTC	CASSTDRYEQYF
TRBD2	many	TRBJ2-3	TRBV12-3/TRBV12-4	15	TGTGCCAGCAGCGAAACTAGCGGGGGCACAGATACGCAGTATTTT	CASSETSGGTDTQYF
.	.	TRBJ2-2	TRBV5-1	14	TGCGCCAGCACCACCTACCCAGCCAGAGGGGAGCTGTTTTTT	CASTTYPARGELFF
.	few	TRBJ1-1	TRBV7-9	14	TGTGCCAGCAGCCCGGGGGGCAGGGGCACTGAAGCTTTCTTT	CASSPGGRGTEAFF
.	.	TRBJ2-1	TRBV20-1	14	TGCAGTGCTAAGTCCCCCAGGACCTACAATGAGCAGTTCTTC	CSAKSPRTYNEQFF
TRBD1	.	TRBJ2-3	TRBV24-1	16	TGTGCCACCAGTGACCCGACAGGGCGTAATGCAGATACGCAGTATTTT	CATSDPTGRNADTQYF
.	few	TRBJ1-1	TRBV6-2/TRBV6-3	11	TGTGCCAGCACCGGCGTCACTGAAGCTTTCTTT	CASTGVTEAFF
.	many	TRBJ1-2	TRBV12-3/TRBV12-4	12	TGTGCCAGCAGTTCAGGGGCGATGGGCTACACCTTC	CASSSGAMGYTF
TRBD2	.	TRBJ2-7	TRBV28	14	TGTGCCACTTCGGGAGGGGGGGATGCCTACGAGCAGTACTTC	CATSGGGDAYEQYF
.	.	TRBJ1-2	TRBV29-1	13	TGCAGCGTTGAAGATCTAGGAACCTACGGCTACACCTTC	CSVEDLGTYGYTF
.	.	TRBJ2-4	TRBV9	15	TGTGCCAGCAGCGTAGAATTGGGAGCCAAAAACATTCAGTACTTC	CASSVELGAKNIQYF
TRBD1	.	TRBJ2-3	TRBV12-3/TRBV12-4	15	TGTGCCAGCAGTTTAGGGGGGACAGGGGCAGATACGCAGTATTTT	CASSLGGTGADTQYF
.	many	TRBJ2-7	TRBV5-1	15	TGCGCCAGCAGCTTGGATGGGGGTAGCTTCTACGAGCAGTACTTC	CASSLDGGSFYEQYF
TRBD1	.	TRBJ2-5	TRBV29-1	13	TGCAGCGTCACCGGGACAGGGGTGGAGACCCAGTACTTC	CSVTGTGVETQYF
.	once	TRBJ2-1	TRBV20-1	14	TGCAGTGCTAGTCCCCAGAGCTCCTACAATGAGCAGTTCTTC	CSASPQSSYNEQFF
.	.	TRBJ1-2	TRBV2	13	TGTGCCAGCAGGGGCGCCCCGAATGGGGGCTACACCTTC	CASRGAPNGGYTF
.	.	TRBJ1-3	TRBV30	14	TGTGCCTGGAGTATCGGGGACTCTGGAAACACCATATATTTT	CAWSIGDSGNTIYF
TRBD1	few	TRBJ2-1	TRBV7-8	16	TGTGCCAGCAGCTTGACCGGGGACAGGGCATACAATGAGCAGTTCTTC	CASSLTGDRAYNEQFF
TRBD1	.	TRBJ2-5	TRBV12-3/TRBV12-4	15	TGTGCCAGCAGTCAACCGGGACAGGGGACGGAGACCCAGTACTTC	CASSQPGQGTETQYF
.	.	TRBJ1-2	TRBV6-5	13	TGTGCCAGCAGTTGGACATCGTCCCTGGGCTACACCTTC	CASSWTSSLGYTF
TRBD1	.	TRBJ1-2	TRBV18	16	TGTGCCAGCTCACCCTCCGGGACAGGGTCAACCTATGGCTACACCTTC	CASSPSGTGSTYGYTF